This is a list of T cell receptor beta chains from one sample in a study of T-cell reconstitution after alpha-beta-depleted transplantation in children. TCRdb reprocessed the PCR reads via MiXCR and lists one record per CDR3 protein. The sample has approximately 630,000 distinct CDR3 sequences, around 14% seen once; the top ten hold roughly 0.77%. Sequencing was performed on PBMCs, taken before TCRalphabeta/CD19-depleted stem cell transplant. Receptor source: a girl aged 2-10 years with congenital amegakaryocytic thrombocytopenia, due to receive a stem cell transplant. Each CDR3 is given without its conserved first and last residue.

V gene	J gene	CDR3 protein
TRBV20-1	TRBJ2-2	SAPRTPSNTGELF
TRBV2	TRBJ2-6	ASSFRKAGANVLT
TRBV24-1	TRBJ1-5	ATSGGIPNQPQH
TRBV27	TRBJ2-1	ASSLSLAGGAEQF
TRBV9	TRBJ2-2	ASNSGNTPGELF
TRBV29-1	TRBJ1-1	SGGQINMNTEAF
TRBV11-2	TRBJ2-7	ASSLGPGTSYEQY
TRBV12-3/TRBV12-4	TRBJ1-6	ASSSTASDSPLH
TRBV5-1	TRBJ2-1	ASSNRDRGVDEQF
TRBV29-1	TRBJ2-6	SVVGDNALSGANVLT
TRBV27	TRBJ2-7	ASSSTTSVEQY